What follows are 21 T cell receptor beta chains derived from one specimen sequenced in a study of blood T cell repertoires in COVID-19 (dated by TCRdb to about 2020). Libraries came from the immunoSEQ multiplex PCR assay. TCRdb mirrors the immuneACCESS table, restricted to in-frame sequences. Some clones are absent from its copies; in checked studies, under half trace to an unresolved V gene, and the reason for the others is unknown. The sample yields 130,000 or so clones; roughly four fifths were counted once. 4.5% of the sample belongs to the ten largest clones. Material: peripheral blood. The source is a woman aged 65 to 85 with acute or convalescent COVID-19.

V and J are TRBV7-2 and TRBJ2-1; D may be TRBD2 (6 bases). The germline CDR1 and CDR2 sequences are SGHTA and FQGNSA. The CDR3 extends over 14 amino acids. Trimming took 2 bases from V and 7 from J, leaving 12 bases between them. CDR3 loop: CASSLRRGRNEQFF. CDR3 in DNA: TGTGCCAGCAGCTTAAGGAGGGGAAGGAATGAGCAGTTCTTC.

This clone has only a few counts. The V gene is TRBV10-2, the J gene TRBJ2-3; 10 bases fit TRBD1. Germline V gene data show CDR1 as WSHSY and CDR2 as SAAADI. J lost 1 base, V lost 3 bases, and 7 bases had no gene match. The CDR3 loop spans 17 amino acids. As DNA, the CDR3 is TGCGCCAGCAGTGATGGACAGGGGGTGGTTGGCACAGATACGCAGTATTTT. Translated, it gives CASSDGQGVVGTDTQYF.

V usage is TRBV6-5 and J usage is TRBJ2-1; D perhaps matches TRBD2 (5 bases). Germline values: CDR1 MNHEY, CDR2 SVGAGI. V shed 2 bases and J shed 6 bases, with 11 bases lying between them. CDR3 length: 14 amino acids. The CDR3, as DNA: TGTGCCAGCAGTTACGAGGGCTACCCCAATGAGCAGTTCTTC. Protein product: CASSYEGYPNEQFF.

This rearrangement joins TRBV3-1 (or the pseudogene TRBV3-2) to TRBJ1-2; TRBD1 might be the D (5 bases). V lost 4 bases to trimming and J lost 2 bases, with 20 bases between them. This CDR3 has 17 amino acids. From germline, CDR1 is LGHDT and CDR2 YNNKEL (reference sequence). CDR3 protein: CASSPTLRAGSNYGYTF. The CDR3 DNA is TGTGCCAGCAGCCCAACGCTCAGGGCAGGCTCGAACTATGGCTACACCTTC.

The chain links TRBV23-1 to TRBJ1-2; a possible D gene is TRBD1 (5 bases). TRBV23-1 is an ORF, and what it does is uncertain. The V gene lost 3 bases and the J gene lost 13 bases, with 18 bases spanning the gap. The CDR3 loop spans 13 amino acids. This CDR3 is CASSHRGTSAGTF. The CDR3, as DNA: TGCGCCAGCAGTCATCGCGGGACCTCGGCAGGCACCTTC.

V is TRBV7-2 and J is TRBJ2-7, with 10 nucleotides matching TRBD2. The CDR3 covers 13 residues. Looked up from germline, CDR1 is SGHTA and CDR2 is FQGNSA. Losses at the gene ends were 8 bases for V and 6 bases for J; bases not matched to a gene: 7. The CDR3 DNA reads TGTGCCAGCTGCCTTAGCGGGGGGCGCGAGCAGTACGTC. Amino acids: CASCLSGGREQYV.

The chain recombines TRBV12-5 with TRBJ2-7; D ambiguous. Trimming took off 1 base at V and 6 bases at J, with 7 bases between the two ends. Germline CDR1 reads LGHNT; CDR2 reads FRNRAP. The CDR3 spans 12 residues. CDR3 loop: CASGLAQFEQYF. The DNA for the CDR3 is TGTGCTAGTGGTTTGGCCCAGTTCGAGCAGTACTTC.

The V gene is TRBV30, the J gene TRBJ1-2; TRBD1 agrees at 12 bases. V shed 1 base, J shed 7 bases, and the junction held 4 bases outside the gene matches. The CDR3 spans 14 residues. The germline CDR1 and CDR2 sequences are GTSNPN and SVGIG (reference sequence). CDR3 DNA: TGTGCCTGGAGTGGGGGACAGGGGGCGGGTGGCTACACCTTC. Its protein product is CAWSGGQGAGGYTF.

A few counts support this clone. The V gene is TRBV4-3, the J gene TRBJ1-4, with a possible D match to TRBD1 (5 bases). CDR1 is LGHNA and CDR2 is YSLEER in the germline V gene. The CDR3 loop spans 15 amino acids. The germline V and J ends were trimmed by 1 base and 7 bases, with 13 bases remaining between them. CDR3 residues: CASSQGGGVGEKLFF. The CDR3, as DNA: TGCGCCAGCAGCCAAGGAGGAGGGGTGGGTGAAAAACTGTTTTTT.

The chain recombines TRBV6-2 or TRBV6-3 with TRBJ1-6, with 8 bases matching TRBD1. The junction had 9 bases not matched to a gene; V was cut back by 6 bases and J by 2 bases. The CDR3 length is 17 residues. Germline V gene data show CDR1 as MNHEY and CDR2 as SVGEGT. For the CDR3, the DNA is TGTGCCAGCAGACCTAGACAGGGGAGAACCTATAATTCACCCCTCCACTTT. Protein: CASRPRQGRTYNSPLHF.

The chain couples TRBV29-1 to TRBJ1-5; D not resolved. The V gene's germline CDR1 is SQVTM and CDR2 ANQGSEA. Trimming shortened V by 6 bases and J by 1 base, and 10 bases separated the two germline ends. This CDR3 is 13 amino acids long. The CDR3 DNA is TGCAGCGTGCAGACGGAGAGCAATCAGCCCCAGCATTTT. Protein: CSVQTESNQPQHF.

V and J are TRBV6-5 and TRBJ2-3; TRBD1 matches 11 bases. Germline-derived CDR1 and CDR2 are MNHEY and SVGAGI. The junction had 3 bases not matched to a gene; V was cut back by 6 bases and J by 4 bases. The CDR3 sequence is 14 residues long. The CDR3 sequence is CASRGQGDSDTQYF. The CDR3 DNA reads as TGTGCCAGCAGGGGACAGGGGGATTCAGATACGCAGTATTTT.

The genes are TRBV6-2 or TRBV6-3 and TRBJ1-5; 7 bases are a match to TRBD1. Losses at the gene ends were 2 bases for V and 1 base for J; bases not matched to a gene: 11. Germline CDR1 MNHEY, CDR2 SVGEGT. This CDR3 contains 18 residues. The CDR3: CASSYTQDRKRSNQPQHF. In nucleotides, the CDR3 is TGTGCCAGCAGTTACACCCAGGACAGGAAGCGAAGCAATCAGCCCCAGCATTTT.

The chain uses TRBV27 and TRBJ1-6; TRBD1 matches 7 bases. Trimming cost V 0 bases and J 2 bases; bases outside gene matches: 1. Per germline, CDR1 MNHEY and CDR2 SMNVEV (reference sequence). The CDR3 loop spans 16 amino acids. The CDR3 DNA reads TGTGCCAGCAGTTTATCAGGACAGGCCTATAATTCACCCCTCCACTTT. Its protein product is CASSLSGQAYNSPLHF.

The gene calls are TRBV30 and TRBJ2-7, with D perhaps TRBD2 (6 bases). Germline V lookup: CDR1 GTSNPN, CDR2 SVGIG (reference sequence). The CDR3 totals 13 residues. The V and J ends lost 8 bases and 7 bases respectively, with 21 bases between them. The CDR3 coding sequence is TGTGCCCTGGAATATAATTTTGGGGGGGAGCAGTACTTC. Its protein product is CALEYNFGGEQYF.

The chain's CDR3 is CASSPRGGQVQETQYF. The DNA for the CDR3 is TGTGCCAGCAGCCCCCGGGGGGGGCAGGTCCAAGAGACCCAGTACTTC. This chain joins TRBV7-8 and TRBJ2-5, with 8 bases aligning to TRBD2. The germline CDR1 and CDR2 sequences are SGHVS and FQNEAQ. This CDR3 is 16 amino acids long. V gave up 5 bases and J gave up 1 base; unmatched junction bases: 9. The full variable domain, its missing parts supplied by reference TRBV7-8 and TRBJ2-5, is GAGVSQSPRYKVAKRGQDVALRCDPISGHVSLFWYQQALGQGPEFLTYFQNEAQLDKSGLPSDRFFAERPEGSVSTLKIQRTQQEDSAVYLCASSPRGGQVQETQYFGPGTRLLVL.

The V call is TRBV19, the J call TRBJ1-4; D is uncertain. Germline V gene data show CDR1 as LNHDA and CDR2 as SQIVND (reference sequence). V was shortened by 5 bases and J by 6 bases, with 10 bases between the two germline ends. The CDR3 has 13 amino acids. CDR3 region: CASSREGYEKLFF. The CDR3, as DNA: TGTGCCAGTAGTCGGGAAGGATATGAAAAACTGTTTTTT.

There are a few counts of this clone. V and J are TRBV7-9 and TRBJ1-1; D unresolved. V dropped 2 bases and J dropped 5 bases, with 9 bases sitting between them. The germline V gene encodes CDR1 SEHNR and CDR2 FQNEAQ (reference sequence). This CDR3 is 13 amino acids long. The CDR3, as DNA: TGTGCCAGCAGCTTACAGGTCGAGACTGAAGCTTTCTTT. It codes for CASSLQVETEAFF.

The V and J genes are TRBV21-1 and TRBJ2-2; the table assigns TRBD1, which was not confirmed against the DNA. TRBV21-1 constitutes a pseudogene. This CDR3 comprises 17 residues. The CDR3 spells CASSSLRQGLGSGELFF. Written as DNA, the CDR3 is TGTGCCAGCAGCAGCCTCAGACAGGGTTTAGGATCCGGGGAGCTGTTTTTT.

There are a few counts of this clone. Its ends do not fully match the called genes, so a read error is possible. V gene TRBV2 combines with J gene TRBJ2-6; 7 nucleotides align to TRBD1. Germline V CDR1 and CDR2: SNHLY, FYNNEI. This CDR3 is 15 amino acids long. In DNA, the CDR3 is TGTGCCAGCAATGAAGGGGGCGCTGGGGCCAACGTCCTGACTTTC. This sequence encodes CASNEGGAGANVLTF.

The chain employs TRBV7-7 and TRBJ2-5; D possibly corresponds to TRBD1 (5 bases). Trimming took 5 bases from V and 5 from J, leaving 15 bases between them. Germline CDR1 and CDR2: SSHAT and FNYEAQ (reference sequence). This CDR3 has 14 amino acids. The CDR3 DNA reads TGTGCCAGCAGCCCCACACAGGCCGGGGAGACCCAGTACTTC. Translating gives CASSPTQAGETQYF.